What follows are 16 T cell receptor beta chains derived from one specimen sequenced in a study of T cell changes during pregnancy in multiple sclerosis. Method: immunoSEQ multiplex PCR; TCRdb's copy keeps in-frame clones and lacks some. The data show around 35,000 clones, less than 95% seen once. The source was CD8+ T cells from peripheral blood mononuclear cells, collected before pregnancy. These receptors all stem from a female donor with multiple sclerosis, enrolled in a pregnancy study.

The chain is built from TRBV13 and TRBJ1-2, with 7 bases that match TRBD1. The CDR3 sequence is 14 residues long. Germline CDR1 is PRHDT and CDR2 is FYEKMQ (reference sequence). After removal of 3 bases from V and 7 bases from J, the junction contained 8 bases not matched to a gene. The CDR3, as DNA: TGTGCCAGCAGCTTGGCAGGGGGGTTCCGTGGCTACACCTTC. The encoded protein is CASSLAGGFRGYTF.

This chain links TRBV7-9 with TRBJ1-2, with unresolved D. This CDR3 comprises 14 residues. Between the trimmed V and J ends, which lost 0 bases and 4 bases, there was a span of 9 bases. Germline V gene sequence: CDR1 SEHNR, CDR2 FQNEAQ (reference sequence). CDR3 sequence (DNA): TGTGCCAGCAGCTTAGCGTCAGAATCCTATGGCTACACCTTC. Its protein is CASSLASESYGYTF.

This chain uses TRBV30 with TRBJ1-2; D uncertain. CDR3 length: 14 amino acids. CDR1 GTSNPN and CDR2 SVGIG come from the germline V gene (reference sequence). The ends were cut back, 8 bases at V and 3 bases at J, with 19 bases in the middle. This CDR3 reads CAQNRGGLDYGYTF. DNA for the CDR3: TGTGCCCAAAATCGAGGAGGGCTAGACTATGGCTACACCTTC.

The chain uses TRBV4-2 and TRBJ2-7; 9 nucleotides match TRBD2. There are 15 residues in the CDR3. The V gene end was trimmed by 8 bases and the J gene end by 1 base; junction bases not matched to a gene: 9. Germline V gives CDR1 LGHNA, CDR2 YNFKEQ. The CDR3 sequence: CASATETSGSYEQYF. CDR3 coding DNA: TGTGCCAGCGCCACGGAAACTAGCGGGTCCTACGAGCAGTACTTC.

This sequence joins TRBV13 and TRBJ2-1; 8 nucleotides match TRBD1. Germline V CDR1 and CDR2: PRHDT, FYEKMQ (reference sequence). CDR3 length: 14 amino acids. The V segment lost 4 bases and the J segment 7 bases; nucleotides outside the gene matches: 6. CDR3 region: CASSSIGQGNEQFF. Here the CDR3 DNA reads TGTGCCAGCAGCTCGATAGGACAGGGAAATGAGCAGTTCTTC.

This chain links TRBV7-2 with TRBJ2-7; 8 bases match TRBD2. Germline trimming cut 5 bases from V and 4 bases from J; bases unmatched to any gene: 13. The V gene's germline CDR1 is SGHTA and CDR2 FQGNSA. CDR3 length: 16 amino acids. This CDR3 is CASSPPLGAGDYEQYF. Here the CDR3 DNA reads TGTGCCAGCAGCCCTCCCCTTGGAGCGGGGGATTACGAGCAGTACTTC.

The chain combines TRBV7-9 with TRBJ2-1; 10 bases line up with TRBD2. V was pared by 6 bases and J by 3 bases, with 5 bases of the junction left unmatched. Germline V gives CDR1 SEHNR, CDR2 FQNEAQ (reference sequence). The CDR3 runs 15 residues. CDR3 nucleotide sequence: TGTGCCAGCAGACTAACTAGCGGGAACTACAATGAGCAGTTCTTC. Translated: CASRLTSGNYNEQFF.

The gene calls are TRBV4-2 and TRBJ2-5, with 7 positions matching TRBD2. The CDR3 is 14 residues long. J was trimmed by 3 bases and V by 2 bases; bases with no gene match: 3. Germline values: CDR1 LGHNA, CDR2 YNFKEQ. CDR3 amino acids: CASSQWLAEETQYF. The CDR3 DNA is TGTGCCAGCAGCCAATGGCTAGCGGAAGAGACCCAGTACTTC.

J is TRBJ2-1 and V is TRBV7-8; 9 nucleotides match TRBD2. The germline gives CDR1 SGHVS, CDR2 FQNEAQ. Trimming removed 0 bases from V and 2 bases from J; junction bases left unmatched: 2. CDR3 size: 16 residues. The CDR3 protein is CASSLAASGTYNEQFF. In DNA, the CDR3 is TGTGCCAGCAGCTTAGCGGCTAGCGGGACCTACAATGAGCAGTTCTTC.

The rearrangement uses TRBV15 and TRBJ1-2; maybe TRBD1 (6 bases). V was trimmed by 5 bases and J by 5 bases, leaving 18 bases between them. Germline V lookup: CDR1 LNHNV, CDR2 YYDKDF (reference sequence). The CDR3 extends over 15 amino acids. The CDR3 sequence: CATSLVGGLKYGYTF. As DNA, the CDR3 is TGTGCCACCAGCTTAGTGGGGGGGCTAAAATATGGCTACACCTTC.

The chain carries TRBV27 and TRBJ1-2; TRBD1 might be the D (5 bases). Germline V gene data show CDR1 as MNHEY and CDR2 as SMNVEV (reference sequence). V was shortened by 1 base and J by 8 bases, with 11 bases between the two germline ends. The CDR3 totals 13 residues. The CDR3: CASSLLDKNGYTF. CDR3 DNA sequence: TGTGCCAGCAGTTTATTGGACAAAAACGGCTACACCTTC.

V is TRBV7-9 and J is TRBJ2-7; D gene uncertain. The CDR3 consists of 15 residues. Trimming stripped 5 bases from V and 0 bases from J, with 14 bases between. Germline V gene lookup returns CDR1 SEHNR and CDR2 FQNEAQ (reference sequence). The CDR3 here is CASSLDIPSSYEQYF. The CDR3 DNA is TGTGCCAGCAGCCTAGATATCCCGAGCTCCTACGAGCAGTACTTC.

This chain connects TRBV2 to TRBJ1-1; 9 nucleotides line up with TRBD1. The V gene's germline CDR1 is SNHLY and CDR2 FYNNEI. Unmatched junction bases numbered 1, after V lost 1 base and J lost 1 base. The CDR3 contains 15 residues. This chain's CDR3 is CASSEGDRANTEAFF. DNA of the CDR3: TGTGCCAGCAGTGAAGGGGACAGGGCGAACACTGAAGCTTTCTTT.

The chain links TRBV4-2 to TRBJ1-4; D unresolved. The CDR3 extends over 14 amino acids. Germline values: CDR1 LGHNA, CDR2 YNFKEQ. V gave up 1 base and J gave up 13 bases, with 16 bases separating them. CDR3 sequence: CASSQGIFDEGLFF. The DNA for the CDR3 is TGTGCCAGCAGCCAAGGTATTTTTGACGAGGGACTGTTTTTT.

The V call is TRBV6-1, the J call TRBJ1-2, with 9 bases lining up with TRBD1. The V gene end was trimmed by 6 bases and the J gene end by 2 bases; junction bases not matched to a gene: 1. This CDR3 has 13 amino acids. Germline V gives CDR1 MNHNS, CDR2 SASEGT. The CDR3 spells CASSGTGNYGYTF. CDR3 nucleotides: TGTGCCAGCAGCGGGACAGGGAACTATGGCTACACCTTC.

J is TRBJ2-5 and V is TRBV7-9; possible D gene TRBD2, 5 bases. The CDR3 is made up of 16 amino acids. Between the trimmed V and J ends, which lost 5 bases and 3 bases, there was a span of 19 bases. Germline CDR1 reads SEHNR; CDR2 reads FQNEAQ (reference sequence). CDR3 DNA sequence: TGTGCCAGCAGCCCCGCCGGATTCCGGGATAAAGAGACCCAGTACTTC. Translation: CASSPAGFRDKETQYF.